The 24 T cell receptor beta chains below were found in one sample sequenced in a study of CD8 T cells in ankylosing spondylitis (dated by TCRdb to between 2016 and 2019). The method was 5' RACE. The instrument was an Illumina HiSeq 2500. Using fastp at Q25 and MiXCR, TCRdb reprocessed the public reads and kept productive beta chains. Rows with a matching CDR3 protein are joined into one entry that keeps the most common DNA and genes. Here the sample has around 250,000 distinct CDR3 sequences; approximately 30% occur a single time. The leading ten clones occupy approximately 4% of the sample. What was sequenced was blood, either unsorted or a sorted T cell fraction (not recorded which). All receptors derive from a male donor with ankylosing spondylitis or in good health (not recorded which).

The chain couples TRBV9 to TRBJ2-3; tentatively, D is TRBD2 (5 bases). The CDR3 consists of 15 residues. V lost 0 bases to trimming and J lost 6 bases, with 14 bases between them. Germline-derived CDR1 and CDR2 are SGDLS and YYNGEE. This CDR3 reads CASSVDWAPGDTQYF. CDR3 nucleotides: TGTGCCAGCAGCGTAGATTGGGCCCCGGGGGATACGCAGTATTTT. Full variable domain (remainder filled in from reference TRBV9 and TRBJ2-3): DSGVTQTPKHLITATGQRVTLRCSPRSGDLSVYWYQQSLDQGLQFLIQYYNGEERAKGNILERFSAQQFPDLHSELNLSSLELGDSALYFCASSVDWAPGDTQYFGPGTRLTVL.

This chain connects TRBV21-1 to TRBJ2-5; the table's D gene call, TRBD2, was not cross checked with the DNA. TRBV21-1 counts as a pseudogene. The CDR3 sequence is 14 residues long. CDR3 bases: TGTGCCAGCAGCCCCCCCCGAGGAGAAGAGACCCAGTACTTC. Encoded protein: CASSPPRGEETQYF.

The sample holds a few counts of this clonotype. This chain joins TRBV20-1 and TRBJ2-2; D remains ambiguous. Trimming took off 5 bases at V and 2 bases at J, with 21 bases between the two ends. Per germline, CDR1 DFQATT and CDR2 SNEGSKA (reference sequence). CDR3 length: 17 residues. For the CDR3, the DNA is TGCAGTGCTCTTCCCGCTCCGTCGCCAAGCAACACCGGGGAGCTGTTTTTT. Its protein is CSALPAPSPSNTGELFF.

This clonotype was seen only a few times. The V call is TRBV7-2, the J call TRBJ2-3; no clear D. The CDR3 sequence is 13 residues long. Germline CDR1 and CDR2: SGHTA and FQGNSA. Trimming shortened V by 1 base and J by 4 bases, and 6 bases separated the two germline ends. The CDR3, as DNA: TGTGCCAGCAGCTTAGTGAGCGCAGATACGCAGTATTTT. Translation: CASSLVSADTQYF.

The chain employs TRBV7-9 and TRBJ2-1; D unresolved. The CDR3 contains 15 residues. Trimming stripped 3 bases from V and 5 bases from J, with 14 bases between. Germline CDR1 is SEHNR and CDR2 is FQNEAQ (reference sequence). CDR3 sequence reads: CASSLVGIGHNEQFF. For the CDR3, the DNA is TGTGCCAGCAGCTTGGTAGGGATTGGCCACAATGAGCAGTTCTTC. Supplemented by reference TRBV7-9 and TRBJ2-1, the full variable domain reads DTGVSQNPRHKITKRGQNVTFRCDPISEHNRLYWYRQTLGQGPEFLTYFQNEAQLEKSRLLSDRFSAERPKGSFSTLEIQRTEQGDSAMYLCASSLVGIGHNEQFFGPGTRLTVL.

A remark on this clonotype: The junction does not match germline at one end; this may be a read error. The chain joins TRBV29-1 to TRBJ2-3, with 9 bases lining up with TRBD2. This CDR3 contains 14 residues. Germline assignment: CDR1 SQVTM and CDR2 ANQGSEA. The CDR3: CSVEGLASTDTQYF. The CDR3 DNA reads as TGCAGCGTGGAAGGACTAGCGAGCACAGATACGCAGTATTTT.

This clonotype turned up a few times. As DNA, the CDR3 is TGTGCCTGGAATCCCTCCTCCGCAGGAACGCAGTATTTT. It codes for CAWNPSSAGTQYF. The chain recombines TRBV30 with TRBJ2-3; D ambiguous. The CDR3 extends over 13 amino acids. Germline lookup yields CDR1 GTSNPN and CDR2 SVGIG (reference sequence). Trimming left V 4 bases short and J 9 bases short, with 17 bases between.

This clonotype was counted between two and nine times. The chain is built from TRBV12-3 or TRBV12-4 and TRBJ1-2, with TRBD1 matching 7 bases. V shed 6 bases, J shed 7 bases, and the junction held 5 bases outside the gene matches. The CDR3 extends over 12 amino acids. The DNA of the CDR3 is TGTGCCAGCAGCGGGACAGTCGGTGGCTACACCTTC. Its translation: CASSGTVGGYTF.

This rearrangement joins TRBV6-5 to TRBJ2-6; D might be TRBD1 (5 bases). The length of the CDR3 is 18 residues. The V end was cut by 1 base, the J end by 0 bases, with 13 bases between. Germline lookup yields CDR1 MNHEY and CDR2 SVGAGI. DNA of the CDR3: TGTGCCAGCAGTTACTGGGGCCCACAGGTCTCTGGGGCCAACGTCCTGACTTTC. Translation: CASSYWGPQVSGANVLTF.

The genes are TRBV5-1 and TRBJ2-3; 8 bases align to TRBD1. The CDR3 has 16 residues. V lost 0 bases to trimming and J lost 4 bases; unmatched junction nucleotides: 7. Per the germline V gene, CDR1 is SGHRS and CDR2 is YFSETQ. The CDR3 region is CASSLASRGLSDTQYF. The CDR3 DNA reads TGCGCCAGCAGCTTGGCCTCCAGGGGGCTGTCAGATACGCAGTATTTT.

The chain combines TRBV20-1 with TRBJ2-7; TRBD1 might be the D (7 bases). CDR1 and CDR2 from the germline V gene are DFQATT and SNEGSKA (reference sequence). The CDR3 has 15 residues. V lost 4 bases and J 2 bases, leaving 18 bases between the germline ends. The CDR3 loop is CSATGGIDRTYEQYF. As DNA, the CDR3 is TGCAGTGCTACAGGGGGGATAGACAGAACCTACGAGCAGTACTTC.

This clonotype was detected only a few times. V is TRBV5-4 and J is TRBJ2-3; no reliable D call. Trimming shortened V by 4 bases and J by 0 bases, and 12 bases separated the two germline ends. Germline V gene sequence: CDR1 SGHNT, CDR2 YYREEE (reference sequence). The CDR3 spans 15 residues. This chain's CDR3 is CASSRNPSSTDTQYF. CDR3 DNA sequence: TGTGCCAGCAGCCGCAACCCCTCCAGCACAGATACGCAGTATTTT.

The CDR3 DNA reads TGCGCCAGCAGCCTTCGGACTCTCTCCTCTACGCAGTATTTT. Translation gives CASSLRTLSSTQYF. V usage is TRBV4-1 and J usage is TRBJ2-3, with D possibly TRBD2 on 5 matching bases. V dropped 4 bases and J dropped 8 bases, with 16 bases sitting between them. CDR1 and CDR2 from the germline V gene are MGHRA and YSYEKL. The CDR3 has 14 amino acids.

Many counts were recorded for this clonotype. The V call is TRBV29-1, the J call TRBJ2-7; D is perhaps TRBD1 (6 bases). The CDR3 is made up of 11 amino acids. Looked up from germline, CDR1 is SQVTM and CDR2 is ANQGSEA. V lost 5 bases, J lost 7 bases, and 12 bases lay in between. CDR3 in amino acids: CSVLTGLEQYF. The CDR3 nucleotides read TGCAGCGTTTTGACAGGCCTGGAGCAGTACTTC.

J is TRBJ1-5 and V is TRBV20-1; the D gene is possibly TRBD1 (5 bases). From germline, CDR1 is DFQATT and CDR2 SNEGSKA (reference sequence). The CDR3 spans 13 residues. Trimming left V 5 bases short and J 7 bases short, with 15 bases between. In DNA form, the CDR3 reads TGCAGTGCTGCGCAGGGACGGCGACAGCCCCAGCATTTT. Its translation is CSAAQGRRQPQHF.

The chain employs TRBV5-1 and TRBJ2-3; unclear D gene. The CDR3 has 12 residues. V was shortened by 4 bases and J by 6 bases, with 9 bases between the two germline ends. Germline CDR1 SGHRS, CDR2 YFSETQ. The CDR3 bases are TGCGCCAGCAGCGTCTCCGGGGATACGCAGTATTTT. Translated, it gives CASSVSGDTQYF.

CDR3 DNA: TGTGCCAGCAGTTGGACCAACGTGGAGCAGTTCTTC. It encodes CASSWTNVEQFF. The chain uses TRBV12-3 or TRBV12-4 and TRBJ2-1; D not certain. V was cut by 4 bases and J by 10 bases, with 11 bases left in between. The CDR3 consists of 12 residues.

This clonotype appeared a few times. The chain links TRBV6-1 to TRBJ2-2; possibly TRBD1 for D (6 bases). V gave up 7 bases and J gave up 4 bases, with 7 bases separating them. This CDR3 comprises 12 residues. CDR1 is MNHNS and CDR2 is SASEGT in the germline V gene. The CDR3 nucleotides are TGTGCCAGCACCAGGGGCACCGGGGAGCTGTTTTTT. It is translated as CASTRGTGELFF.

This clonotype was seen a few times. The V gene is TRBV6-1, the J gene TRBJ1-1; 10 bases map to TRBD1. This CDR3 is 14 amino acids long. The germline CDR1 and CDR2 sequences are MNHNS and SASEGT. Trimming took 6 bases from V and 8 from J; bases not matched to a gene: 9. This CDR3 reads CASSPPTGGAEAFF. CDR3 in DNA: TGTGCCAGCAGCCCACCGACAGGGGGCGCCGAAGCTTTCTTT.

This clonotype was counted only a few times. The chain joins TRBV5-6 to TRBJ2-1; D possibly corresponds to TRBD2 (5 bases). The CDR3 sequence is 11 residues long. Germline-derived CDR1 and CDR2 are SGHDT and YYEEEE. Trimming left V 2 bases short and J 14 bases short, with 11 bases between. CDR3: CASSFQDSEFF. CDR3 DNA sequence: TGTGCCAGCAGCTTCCAGGACTCGGAGTTCTTC.

This clonotype occurred a few times. The rearrangement uses TRBV2 and TRBJ2-1; 11 bases fit TRBD2. The CDR3 is 17 residues long. Looked up from germline, CDR1 is SNHLY and CDR2 is FYNNEI. With 1 base clipped from V and 4 bases from J, the junction kept 6 bases outside the gene matches. CDR3: CASSEVASSGGYNEQFF. The CDR3 nucleotides are TGTGCCAGCAGTGAAGTTGCGTCTAGCGGGGGGTACAATGAGCAGTTCTTC.

The rearrangement uses TRBV7-9 and TRBJ1-1, with D unclear. The CDR3 is 13 amino acids. Germline CDR1 SEHNR, CDR2 FQNEAQ (reference sequence). V dropped 0 bases and J dropped 7 bases, with 9 bases sitting between them. The chain's CDR3 is CASSLAGIGEAFF. The CDR3 coding sequence is TGTGCCAGCAGCTTAGCCGGTATAGGTGAAGCTTTCTTT.

A few counts support this clonotype. The chain carries TRBV6-1 and TRBJ2-5; 7 bases line up with TRBD2. Germline values: CDR1 MNHNS, CDR2 SASEGT. With V trimmed by 7 bases and J by 10 bases, 15 bases remained unmatched. The CDR3 is 14 residues long. The CDR3 DNA follows: TGTGCCAGCAACGGAGCGGGGCCCAGGGAGGGCCAGTACTTC. Translated: CASNGAGPREGQYF.

The chain employs TRBV5-5 and TRBJ2-5; no clear D. V lost 4 bases and J 7 bases, leaving 20 bases between the germline ends. This CDR3 is built from 15 residues. Looked up from germline, CDR1 is SGHKS and CDR2 is YYEKEE (reference sequence). DNA for the CDR3: TGTGCCAGCAGCGTTCGAGTCGATGGCAGTGTGACCCAGTACTTC. Translation gives CASSVRVDGSVTQYF.